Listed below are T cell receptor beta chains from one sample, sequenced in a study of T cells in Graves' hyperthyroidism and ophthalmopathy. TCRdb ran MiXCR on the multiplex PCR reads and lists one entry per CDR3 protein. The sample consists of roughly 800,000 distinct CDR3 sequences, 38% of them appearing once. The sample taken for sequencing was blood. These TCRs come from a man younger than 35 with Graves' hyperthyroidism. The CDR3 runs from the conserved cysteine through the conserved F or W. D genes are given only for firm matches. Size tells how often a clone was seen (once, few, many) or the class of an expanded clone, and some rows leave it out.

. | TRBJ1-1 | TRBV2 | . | CASAREVNTEAFF | TGTGCCAGCGCCAGGGAGGTGAACACTGAAGCTTTCTTT
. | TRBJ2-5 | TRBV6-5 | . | CASSYFTGETQYF | TGTGCCAGCAGTTACTTCACCGGGGAGACCCAGTACTTC
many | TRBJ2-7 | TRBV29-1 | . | CSVAIEYEQYF | TGCAGCGTTGCCATCGAGTACGAGCAGTACTTC
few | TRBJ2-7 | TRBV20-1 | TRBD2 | CSLRAGGRDYEQYF | TGCAGCCTCCGAGCGGGGGGGAGGGACTACGAGCAGTACTTC
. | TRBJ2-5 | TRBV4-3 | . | CASGREIEETQYF | TGCGCCAGCGGTCGGGAGATCGAAGAGACCCAGTACTTC
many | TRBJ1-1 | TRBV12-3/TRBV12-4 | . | CASSFGGITEAFF | TGTGCCAGCAGTTTTGGGGGCATTACTGAAGCTTTCTTT
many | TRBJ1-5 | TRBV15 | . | CATSRGAWAGNQPQHF | TGTGCCACCAGCAGAGGAGCTTGGGCTGGCAATCAGCCCCAGCATTTT
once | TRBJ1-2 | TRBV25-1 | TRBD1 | CASSVPGQLDYTF | TGTGCCAGCAGTGTTCCGGGACAGCTGGACTACACCTTC
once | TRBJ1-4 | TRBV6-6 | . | CASSSTRNEKLFF | TGTGCCAGCAGTTCGACCCGTAATGAAAAACTGTTTTTT
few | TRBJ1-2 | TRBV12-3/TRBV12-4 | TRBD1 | CASSRDREVYGYTF | TGTGCCAGCAGCCGGGACAGGGAAGTCTATGGCTACACCTTC
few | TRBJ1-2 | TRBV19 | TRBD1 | CASSLKQGAPHGYTF | TGTGCCAGTAGTTTGAAACAGGGGGCCCCTCATGGCTACACCTTC
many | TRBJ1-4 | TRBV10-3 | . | CAIKRSERGEKLFF | TGTGCCATCAAACGGTCCGAAAGGGGTGAAAAACTGTTTTTT
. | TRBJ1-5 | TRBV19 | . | CASRQAGDQPQHF | TGTGCCAGTAGGCAGGCAGGGGATCAGCCCCAGCATTTT
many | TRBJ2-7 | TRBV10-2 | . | CASSELVEQYF | TGCGCCAGCAGTGAGTTGGTCGAGCAGTACTTC
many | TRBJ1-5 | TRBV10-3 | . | CAIKGEDQPQHF | TGTGCCATCAAGGGTGAGGATCAGCCCCAGCATTTT
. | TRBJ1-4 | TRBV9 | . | CASSGEDGDGNEKLFF | TGTGCCAGCAGCGGAGAGGACGGGGACGGGAATGAAAAACTGTTTTTT
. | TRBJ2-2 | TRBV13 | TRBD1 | CAVPGQGAGELFF | TGTGCCGTCCCGGGACAGGGTGCCGGGGAGCTGTTTTTT
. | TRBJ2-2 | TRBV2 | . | CASRLTTGTGELFF | TGTGCCAGCAGACTAACGACGGGCACCGGGGAGCTGTTTTTT
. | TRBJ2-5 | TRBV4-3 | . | CASSQNVGQPQYF | TGCGCCAGCAGCCAAAATGTCGGTCAGCCCCAGTACTTC
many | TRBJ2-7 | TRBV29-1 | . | CSVGSWGIGEQYF | TGCAGCGTCGGAAGTTGGGGCATCGGCGAGCAGTACTTC
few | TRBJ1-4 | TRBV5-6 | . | CASSPRGLQNEKLFF | TGTGCCAGCAGCCCGAGGGGACTACAGAATGAAAAACTGTTTTTT
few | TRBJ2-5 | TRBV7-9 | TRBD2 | CASSPRTSGGRETQYF | TGTGCCAGCAGCCCCCGGACTAGCGGGGGTCGGGAGACCCAGTACTTC
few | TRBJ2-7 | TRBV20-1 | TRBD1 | CSAREETGWPHEQYF | TGCAGTGCTAGAGAGGAGACAGGGTGGCCTCACGAGCAGTACTTC
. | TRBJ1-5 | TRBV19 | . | CAICSAGNQPQHF | .
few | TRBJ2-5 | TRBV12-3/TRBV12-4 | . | CASSQVTNQETQYF | TGTGCCAGCAGCCAAGTCACCAACCAAGAGACCCAGTACTTC
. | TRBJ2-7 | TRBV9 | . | CASSQPEEGSEQYF | TGTGCCAGCAGCCAACCGGAGGAAGGAAGCGAGCAGTACTTC
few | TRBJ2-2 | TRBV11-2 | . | CASSLLITGELFF | TGTGCCAGCAGCTTATTAATCACCGGGGAGCTGTTTTTT
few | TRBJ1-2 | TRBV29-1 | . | CSVDTFYGYTF | TGCAGCGTCGACACCTTCTATGGCTACACCTTC
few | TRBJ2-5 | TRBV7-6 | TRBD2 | CASSLRGPKREGLETQYF | TGTGCCAGCAGCTTAAGGGGTCCTAAGCGGGAGGGTCTGGAGACCCAGTACTTC
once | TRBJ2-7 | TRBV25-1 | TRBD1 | CASSEGKGALYEQYF | TGTGCCAGCAGTGAGGGTAAGGGGGCCTTATACGAGCAGTACTTC
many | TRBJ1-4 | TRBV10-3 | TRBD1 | CAISEMPRTGESMGKLFF | TGTGCCATCAGTGAGATGCCGAGGACAGGCGAATCGATGGGAAAACTGTTTTTT
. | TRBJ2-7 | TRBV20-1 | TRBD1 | CSALQGAAYEQYF | TGCAGTGCTTTACAGGGGGCCGCCTACGAGCAGTACTTC
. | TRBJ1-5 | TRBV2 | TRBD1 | CASSGTGLGNQPQHF | TGTGCCAGCAGTGGGACAGGGCTGGGCAATCAGCCCCAGCATTTT
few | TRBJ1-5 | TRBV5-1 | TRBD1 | CASSLGDRENQPQHF | TGCGCCAGCAGCTTGGGGGACAGGGAAAATCAGCCCCAGCATTTT
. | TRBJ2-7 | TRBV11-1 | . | CASSLALGLDEQYF | TGTGCCAGCAGCTTAGCCCTGGGGCTAGACGAGCAGTACTTC
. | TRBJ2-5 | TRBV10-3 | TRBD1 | CASKRTGALQETQYF | TGTGCCAGCAAGCGGACAGGGGCCCTCCAAGAGACCCAGTACTTC